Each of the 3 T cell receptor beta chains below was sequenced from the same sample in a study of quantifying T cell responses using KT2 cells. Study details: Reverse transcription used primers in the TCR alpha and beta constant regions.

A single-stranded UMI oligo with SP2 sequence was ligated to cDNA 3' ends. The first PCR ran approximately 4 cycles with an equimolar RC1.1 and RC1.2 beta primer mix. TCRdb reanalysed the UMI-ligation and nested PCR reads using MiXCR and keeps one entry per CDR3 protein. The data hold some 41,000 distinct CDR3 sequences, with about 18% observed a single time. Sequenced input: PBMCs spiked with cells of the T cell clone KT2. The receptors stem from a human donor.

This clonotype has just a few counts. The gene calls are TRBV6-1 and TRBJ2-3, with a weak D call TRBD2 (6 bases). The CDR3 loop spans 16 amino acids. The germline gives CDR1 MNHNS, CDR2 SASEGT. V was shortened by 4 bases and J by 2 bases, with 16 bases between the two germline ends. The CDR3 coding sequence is TGTGCCAGCAGTGCGCCGCGGGGAATGGCCACAGATACGCAGTATTTT. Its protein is CASSAPRGMATDTQYF.

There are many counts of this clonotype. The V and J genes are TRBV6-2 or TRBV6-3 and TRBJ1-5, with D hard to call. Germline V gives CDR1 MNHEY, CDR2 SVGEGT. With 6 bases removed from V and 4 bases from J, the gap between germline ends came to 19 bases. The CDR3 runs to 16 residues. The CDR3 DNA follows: TGTGCCAGCAGGTACGAGGGCGTCGGGTATAATCAGCCCCAGCATTTT. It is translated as CASRYEGVGYNQPQHF.

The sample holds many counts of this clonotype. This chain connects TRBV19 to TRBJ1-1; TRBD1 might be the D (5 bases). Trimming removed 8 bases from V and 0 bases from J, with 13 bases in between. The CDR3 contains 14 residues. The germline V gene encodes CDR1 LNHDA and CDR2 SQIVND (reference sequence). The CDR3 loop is CASRGLPLNTEAFF. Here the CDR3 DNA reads TGTGCCAGTCGGGGACTCCCCTTGAACACTGAAGCTTTCTTT.